A single TCR beta chain is shown here with its context. Its target is not known. Likely unrecorded immune exposures existed in these nominally healthy donors. V lost 4 bases to trimming and J lost 9 bases, with 19 bases between them. Germline V lookup: CDR1 LNHDA, CDR2 SQIVND (reference sequence). The CDR3 sequence is 15 residues long. 13 Jbeta primers and 60 Vbeta primers were used for the PCR. Sequencing used immunoSEQ multiplex PCR; TCRdb keeps in-frame clones, though not all of them. The sample carries about 190,000 clones, less than 85% recorded once. These data are taken from a study of cytomegalovirus exposure and HLA in healthy donors. Findings of the study overall: A missense variant in DCLRE1C was later tied to TCR beta V- and J-gene trimming.

The chain has TRBV19 and TRBJ2-1; tentatively, D is TRBD2 (6 bases). The specimen was PBMCs. The clonotype was recovered from a man aged 25 to 45 in good health and CMV-seropositive. This CDR3 is CASSTTRGQPVEQFF. In nucleotides, the CDR3 is TGTGCCAGTAGTACGACTAGAGGTCAGCCAGTTGAGCAGTTCTTC.